The source of this T cell receptor beta chain is a study of blood T cells in healthy people across ages. A word on this clonotype: Its antigen is unknown.

Findings of the study overall: Per million T cells, TCR beta diversity dropped about linearly as age rose.

The use of a sample-barcoded 5' primer and a J-beta primer mix characterized a second PCR of roughly 7 to 11 cycles. A template-switch adaptor with 12 random nucleotides tagged each cDNA molecule. All samples gave at least 3 million CDR3-containing paired-end reads. MiXCR, run by TCRdb on the 5' RACE reads, gives a single entry per CDR3 protein. This table has 700,000 to 950,000 distinct CDR3 sequences, roughly two fifths appearing once. Germline V gives CDR1 DFQATT, CDR2 SNEGSKA (reference sequence). The V and J ends lost 6 bases and 6 bases respectively, with 11 bases between them. The CDR3 loop spans 12 amino acids.

This sequence joins TRBV20-1 and TRBJ2-2; D might be TRBD2 (5 bases). The TCR originated in a woman between 55 and 75 years old in good health. Input material: blood. The chain's CDR3 is CSAPSRAGELFF. The CDR3 nucleotides are TGCAGTGCCCCTTCGAGGGCCGGGGAGCTGTTTTTT.